Described below is a single T cell receptor (beta chain) sequence and its context. This entry belongs to a study of control samples from healthy donors and cancer patients. The germline CDR1 and CDR2 sequences are MNHNY and SVGAGI (reference sequence). The V and J ends lost 0 bases and 4 bases respectively, with 11 bases between them. The CDR3 sequence is 15 residues long. Sequencing used immunoSEQ multiplex PCR; TCRdb keeps in-frame clones, though not all of them. This table has about 140,000 clones, about 86% appearing once. The genes are TRBV6-6 and TRBJ2-3; D might be TRBD1 (5 bases). What was sequenced was blood. The receptor's source is a man between 18 and 29 years old in good health. The CDR3 DNA reads TGTGCCAGCAGTTACTCCGCAGGGTTCGCAGATACGCAGTATTTT. It translates to CASSYSAGFADTQYF.